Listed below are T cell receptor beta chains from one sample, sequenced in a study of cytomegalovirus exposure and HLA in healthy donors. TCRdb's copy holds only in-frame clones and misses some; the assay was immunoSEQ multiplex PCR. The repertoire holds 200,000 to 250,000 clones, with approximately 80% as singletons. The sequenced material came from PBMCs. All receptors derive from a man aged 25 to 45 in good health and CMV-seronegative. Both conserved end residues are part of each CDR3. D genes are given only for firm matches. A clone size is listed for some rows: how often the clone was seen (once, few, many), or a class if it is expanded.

TGTGCCTGGCGGGGGATCACTGAAGCTTTCTTT	CAWRGITEAFF	.	.	TRBV5-4	TRBJ1-1
TGTGCCAGCACCGTGACAGGGGGGGGGCCGACAGATACGCAGTATTTT	CASTVTGGGPTDTQYF	few	TRBD1	TRBV7-2	TRBJ2-3
TGTGCCAGCAGTGCACGAACCGGGACAGGGGGTATAGTGCAGTACTTC	CASSARTGTGGIVQYF	.	TRBD1	TRBV6-1	TRBJ2-7
TGTGCCAGCACCCCGGGACAGAGTTTCCACGAGCAGTACTTC	CASTPGQSFHEQYF	.	TRBD1	TRBV6-1	TRBJ2-7
TGTGCCAGCAGTTCGCTACCCAGGGCAACGGAAGCTTTCTTT	CASSSLPRATEAFF	.	.	TRBV27	TRBJ1-1
TGTGCCAGTAGTATTTTGAGCGTGGGGACAGGGGAGAACACTGAAGCTTTCTTT	CASSILSVGTGENTEAFF	.	TRBD1	TRBV19	TRBJ1-1
TGTGCCAGCAGCTTAGCGTTGCGGGACACGCAGTATTTT	CASSLALRDTQYF	.	.	TRBV7-8	TRBJ2-3
TGTGCCAGCAGCTCTGGACAGGGCTCATTCTATGGCTACACCTTC	CASSSGQGSFYGYTF	.	TRBD1	TRBV7-2	TRBJ1-2
TGTGCCAGCAGCTTGGGGGGGCCCCTAGCCAAAAACATTCAGTACTTC	CASSLGGPLAKNIQYF	.	.	TRBV5-6	TRBJ2-4
TGTGCCAGCGCCCCCGGGACAGGGAACTACGAGCAGTACTTC	CASAPGTGNYEQYF	once	TRBD1	TRBV13	TRBJ2-7
TGTGCCAGTAGTACCTTATTGACAGAATATGAAAAACTGTTTTTT	CASSTLLTEYEKLFF	.	.	TRBV19	TRBJ1-4
TGTGCCAGCAGCTTAGGGGTCGAACAGCCCCAGCATTTT	CASSLGVEQPQHF	once	.	TRBV5-5	TRBJ1-5
TGTGCCACCGGACTAGGCCTTTACTACAATGAGCAGTTCTTC	CATGLGLYYNEQFF	once	TRBD2	TRBV6-1	TRBJ2-1
TGCGCCACCTCTCGGGGTCTGAACACCGGGGAGCTGTTTTTT	CATSRGLNTGELFF	.	.	TRBV10-1	TRBJ2-2
TGTGCCAGCAGCTCTGGACAGGGAGGGTACAATGAGCAGTTCTTC	CASSSGQGGYNEQFF	.	.	TRBV7-3	TRBJ2-1
TGCGCCAGCAGCCCTATACCGGGACTAGCGGGGGTCCAGCAGTACTTC	CASSPIPGLAGVQQYF	once	TRBD2	TRBV5-1	TRBJ2-7
TGTTCCAGCAGCTTAGGATTGGTACAGAGTGCCTCCCAGTACTTC	CSSSLGLVQSASQYF	.	.	TRBV7-9	TRBJ2-5
TGTGCCAGTAGTAACAGGGGCATGAACACTGAAGCTTTCTTT	CASSNRGMNTEAFF	once	TRBD1	TRBV19	TRBJ1-1
TGTGCCAGCAGTAAGGCGGTCAGCAATCAGCCCCAGCATTTT	CASSKAVSNQPQHF	.	.	TRBV6-5	TRBJ1-5
TGTGCCAGCAGTTTAGCGGGCGTTAGCACAGATACGCAGTATTTT	CASSLAGVSTDTQYF	few	.	TRBV28	TRBJ2-3
TGTGCCAGCATCCCAGGGCCGAGATCCGGGGAGCTGTTTTTT	CASIPGPRSGELFF	.	.	TRBV6-1	TRBJ2-2
TGTGCCAGCAGCCTCCAGGGCCCCTCCTACGAGCAGTACTTC	CASSLQGPSYEQYF	.	.	TRBV5-1	TRBJ2-7
TGTGCCAGCAGGCAAACCGGTGACAATCAGCCCCAGCATTTT	CASRQTGDNQPQHF	.	.	TRBV27	TRBJ1-5
TGTGCCAGCAGCTTACCCGGCTCCTACGAGCAGTACTTC	CASSLPGSYEQYF	.	.	TRBV7-9	TRBJ2-7
TGTGCCAGCAGCTTAGGTTCCGACAGGCCTCATCAGCCCCAGCATTTT	CASSLGSDRPHQPQHF	.	.	TRBV7-6	TRBJ1-5
TGTGCCAGCAGCTTAGTCCGCGGCCCACCGGGTACGCGCTACGAGCAGTACTTC	CASSLVRGPPGTRYEQYF	.	.	TRBV11-2	TRBJ2-7
TGTGCCAGCAGTTACAACCCAATAACTGAAGCTTTCTTT	CASSYNPITEAFF	.	.	TRBV28	TRBJ1-1
TGTGCCAGCAGCTTCTCAACTAGCGCGTACAATGAGCAGTTCTTC	CASSFSTSAYNEQFF	.	TRBD2	TRBV5-4	TRBJ2-1
TGTGCCAGCAGCTTAGCCCTAAGCTCCTACGAGCAGTACTTC	CASSLALSSYEQYF	.	.	TRBV7-9	TRBJ2-7
TGTGCCAGCAGTGGCTTCGGACAGGGGGTCCGGAACACCGGGGAGCTGTTTTTT	CASSGFGQGVRNTGELFF	.	TRBD1	TRBV25-1	TRBJ2-2
TGTGCCAGCAGTCGGGGACTAACCACTGAAGCTTTCTTT	CASSRGLTTEAFF	.	.	TRBV2	TRBJ1-1